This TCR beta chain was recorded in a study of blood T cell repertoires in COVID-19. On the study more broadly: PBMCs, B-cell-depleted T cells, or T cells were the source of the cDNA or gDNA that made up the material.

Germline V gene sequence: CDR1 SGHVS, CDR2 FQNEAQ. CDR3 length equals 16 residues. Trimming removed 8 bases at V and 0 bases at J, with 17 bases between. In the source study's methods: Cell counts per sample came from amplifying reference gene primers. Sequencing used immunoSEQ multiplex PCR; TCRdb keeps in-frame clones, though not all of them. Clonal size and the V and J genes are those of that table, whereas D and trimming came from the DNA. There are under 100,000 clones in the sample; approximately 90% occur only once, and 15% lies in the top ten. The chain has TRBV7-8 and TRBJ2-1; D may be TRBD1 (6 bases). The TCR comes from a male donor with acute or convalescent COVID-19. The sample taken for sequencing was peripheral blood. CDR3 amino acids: CASGRDIQSSYNEQFF. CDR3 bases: TGTGCCAGCGGTCGGGACATCCAGAGCTCCTACAATGAGCAGTTCTTC.